One and the same sample provided the 25 T cell receptor beta chains below, sequenced in a study of blood T cell repertoires in COVID-19. Repertoires were generated with immunoSEQ multiplex PCR, while TCRdb's copy carries only in-frame clones and drops some. Found here are about 140,000 clones, around 85% of them singletons; the top ten hold roughly 2.9%. Sequenced sample: peripheral blood. These receptor sequences come from a man aged 50-60 years with acute or convalescent COVID-19.

This clone was seen only once. This chain joins TRBV2 and TRBJ1-5, with a weak D call TRBD1 (5 bases). CDR3 length equals 14 residues. V was clipped by 5 bases and J by 6 bases, with 14 bases between them. Germline CDR1 and CDR2: SNHLY and FYNNEI. CDR3 sequence reads: CASSLVGAAQPQHF. CDR3 nucleotide sequence: TGTGCCAGCAGTCTCGTTGGGGCTGCTCAGCCCCAGCATTTT.

The chain is built from TRBV7-8 and TRBJ1-2; D is unresolved. V lost 5 bases to trimming and J lost 0 bases, with 7 bases between them. The CDR3 length is 13 residues. Germline lookup yields CDR1 SGHVS and CDR2 FQNEAQ. The CDR3 DNA reads TGTGCCAGCAGCCCGGGGACTAACTATGGCTACACCTTC. Amino acid sequence: CASSPGTNYGYTF.

DNA of the CDR3: TGTGCCAGCAGCTTAATTTCCCGGAACACTGAAGCTTTCTTT. This gives the protein CASSLISRNTEAFF. V is TRBV7-9 and J is TRBJ1-1; D ambiguous. The length of the CDR3 is 14 residues. Germline assignment: CDR1 SEHNR and CDR2 FQNEAQ (reference sequence). Trimming stripped 2 bases from V and 1 base from J, with 8 bases between.

The rearrangement uses TRBV19 and TRBJ2-7, with D hard to call. V was trimmed by 10 bases and J by 6 bases, leaving 10 bases between them. CDR1 is LNHDA, CDR2 SQIVND, per germline (reference sequence). The CDR3 sequence is 10 residues long. This chain's CDR3 is CAISGSEQYF. In nucleotides, the CDR3 is TGTGCCATCTCCGGTTCCGAGCAGTACTTC.

The rearrangement links TRBV28 to TRBJ2-1, with no clear D. There are 13 residues in the CDR3. Per the germline V gene, CDR1 is MDHEN and CDR2 is SYDVKM. Between the trimmed V and J ends, which lost 2 bases and 7 bases, there was a span of 9 bases. The CDR3 loop is CASSLISRNEQFF. CDR3 sequence (DNA): TGTGCCAGCAGTTTAATCTCCAGGAATGAGCAGTTCTTC.

The J gene is TRBJ2-4, the V gene TRBV10-3; the D gene is possibly TRBD1 (6 bases). Germline V gene sequence: CDR1 ENHRY, CDR2 SYGVKD. The CDR3 has 20 residues. Trimming cost V 0 bases and J 2 bases, with 23 bases left between them. The CDR3 region has the DNA TGTGCCATCAGTGAGTCAGGGGGTAAGGAATCCCGCCTACCCAAAAACATTCAGTACTTC. Its translation is CAISESGGKESRLPKNIQYF.

The chain has TRBV28 and TRBJ1-4; 9 bases map to TRBD1. V lost 6 bases, J lost 2 bases, and 10 bases stayed unmatched. The CDR3 runs to 17 residues. Germline CDR1 MDHEN, CDR2 SYDVKM. CDR3: CASSLGTGSFTNEKLFF. CDR3 sequence (DNA): TGTGCCAGCAGCCTAGGGACAGGGAGTTTCACTAATGAAAAACTGTTTTTT. Supplemented by reference TRBV28 and TRBJ1-4, the full variable domain reads DVKVTQSSRYLVKRTGEKVFLECVQDMDHENMFWYRQDPGLGLRLIYFSYDVKMKEKGDIPEGYSVSREKKERFSLILESASTNQTSMYLCASSLGTGSFTNEKLFFGSGTQLSVL.

The chain employs TRBV2 and TRBJ1-1; TRBD1 matches 12 bases. CDR3 length: 14 amino acids. In germline, CDR1 is SNHLY, CDR2 FYNNEI. The V segment lost 6 bases and the J segment 7 bases; nucleotides outside the gene matches: 6. DNA of the CDR3: TGTGCCAGCAGCCCGGGACAGGGGGCGGTTGAAGCTTTCTTT. It codes for CASSPGQGAVEAFF. Looking up the rest from reference TRBV2 and TRBJ1-1 gives the full variable domain: EPEVTQTPSHQVTQMGQEVILRCVPISNHLYFYWYRQILGQKVEFLVSFYNNEISEKSEIFDDQFSVERPDGSNFTLKIRSTKLEDSAMYFCASSPGQGAVEAFFGQGTRLTVV.

The chain is built from TRBV2 and TRBJ2-3; D is unresolved. With 5 bases removed from V and 1 base from J, the gap between germline ends came to 10 bases. The V gene's germline CDR1 is SNHLY and CDR2 FYNNEI. CDR3 size: 14 residues. CDR3 sequence reads: CASSTGSGTDTQYF. The CDR3, as DNA: TGTGCCAGCAGTACCGGGTCCGGCACAGATACGCAGTATTTT.

J is TRBJ2-3 and V is TRBV6-5; 7 bases are shared with TRBD2. The CDR3 sequence is 15 residues long. The germline V gene has CDR1 MNHEY and CDR2 SVGAGI. The trim removed 8 bases at V and 5 bases at J, leaving 13 bases unmatched. The CDR3 DNA reads as TGTGCCAGCTCGGAAGCGGGGAGCGGTCGAGATACGCAGTATTTT. This translates into CASSEAGSGRDTQYF.

This chain connects TRBV24-1 to TRBJ2-1; D is unclear. Germline CDR1 reads KGHDR; CDR2 reads SFDVKD. This CDR3 comprises 13 residues. The ends were cut back, 8 bases at V and 0 bases at J, with 7 bases in the middle. CDR3 DNA sequence: TGTGCCACCACTGCGGACTCCTACAATGAGCAGTTCTTC. Translated, it gives CATTADSYNEQFF.

The chain couples TRBV14 to TRBJ2-5, with 7 bases that match TRBD1. The ends lost 2 bases at V and 5 bases at J; junction bases unmatched: 8. This CDR3 is built from 15 residues. Germline assignment: CDR1 SGHDN and CDR2 FVKESK. CDR3 sequence: CASSQRRQGEETQYF. Written as DNA, the CDR3 is TGTGCCAGCAGCCAACGGAGACAGGGAGAGGAGACCCAGTACTTC.

The rearrangement joins TRBV6-6 to TRBJ2-7; TRBD2 might be the D (6 bases). This CDR3 is built from 15 residues. V was pared by 0 bases and J by 0 bases, with 9 bases between. CDR1 MNHNY and CDR2 SVGAGI come from the germline V gene (reference sequence). CDR3 DNA: TGTGCCAGCAGTTACTCGGCCGGGAGCTCCTACGAGCAGTACTTC. Its translation: CASSYSAGSSYEQYF.

J is TRBJ1-4 and V is TRBV6-1; no clear D. Germline CDR1 and CDR2: MNHNS and SASEGT. V dropped 5 bases and J dropped 5 bases, with 12 bases sitting between them. The CDR3 contains 14 residues. Here the CDR3 DNA reads TGTGCCAGCAGTCCCTTGGCGGAAAATGAAAAACTGTTTTTT. Translation gives CASSPLAENEKLFF.

V gene TRBV6-5 combines with J gene TRBJ1-1; 9 bases align to TRBD1. Germline V CDR1 and CDR2: MNHEY, SVGAGI. The CDR3 contains 15 residues. The ends lost 7 bases at V and 3 bases at J; junction bases unmatched: 9. For the CDR3, the DNA is TGTGCCAGCACCCTGAGGGACAGGGCACACACTGAAGCTTTCTTT. Translation gives CASTLRDRAHTEAFF.

In its sample, this clone was seen once. V usage is TRBV6-5 and J usage is TRBJ1-1; no clear D. Germline V lookup: CDR1 MNHEY, CDR2 SVGAGI. The CDR3 spans 13 residues. V dropped 5 bases and J dropped 2 bases, with 9 bases sitting between them. In nucleotides, the CDR3 is TGTGCCAGCAGTCTCGAACATAACACTGAAGCTTTCTTT. This gives the protein CASSLEHNTEAFF.

This rearrangement joins TRBV19 to TRBJ1-2; TRBD1 agrees at 7 bases. This CDR3 has 14 amino acids. The V gene's germline CDR1 is LNHDA and CDR2 SQIVND (reference sequence). J was trimmed by 7 bases and V by 7 bases; bases with no gene match: 12. The CDR3 sequence is CASTQTGSEIGYTF. CDR3 DNA sequence: TGTGCCAGTACCCAGACAGGGTCTGAGATTGGCTACACCTTC.

This clone was observed once. The CDR3 DNA sequence: TGTGCCAGCAGTTACTTGGGGACTAGCGACGAGCAGTACTTC. It codes for CASSYLGTSDEQYF. The V call is TRBV6-5, the J call TRBJ2-7, with 10 bases that match TRBD2. V gave up 1 base and J gave up 5 bases; unmatched junction bases: 2. The CDR3 loop spans 14 amino acids. The germline CDR1 and CDR2 sequences are MNHEY and SVGAGI.

The V and J genes are TRBV11-3 and TRBJ2-1; TRBD2 agrees at 8 bases. From germline, CDR1 is SGHNT and CDR2 YENEEA. CDR3 length equals 14 residues. With V trimmed by 3 bases and J by 6 bases, 4 bases remained unmatched. The CDR3 sequence is CASSFQRELNEQFF. CDR3 coding DNA: TGTGCCAGCAGCTTTCAGCGGGAGCTCAATGAGCAGTTCTTC.

This clone was counted a single time. The CDR3 is CASSPGPGNTIYF. The CDR3 DNA reads as TGTGCCAGTAGTCCTGGGCCTGGAAACACCATATATTTT. The chain employs TRBV19 and TRBJ1-3; D unclear. The V and J ends lost 5 bases and 2 bases respectively, with 7 bases between them. The germline gives CDR1 LNHDA, CDR2 SQIVND (reference sequence). The CDR3 is 13 residues long.

This chain connects TRBV11-2 to TRBJ2-2; possible D gene TRBD2, 5 bases. The CDR3 sequence is 16 residues long. The V end lost 1 base, the J end lost 3 bases, and 12 bases lay between the germline ends. Germline V gives CDR1 SGHAT, CDR2 FQNNGV. This CDR3 reads CASSLARGWDTGELFF. DNA for the CDR3: TGTGCCAGCAGCTTAGCGCGAGGGTGGGACACCGGGGAGCTGTTTTTT.

To note about this clone: The same CDR3 is also encoded by other DNA sequences in this sample. The genes are TRBV29-1 and TRBJ1-2; a possible D gene is TRBD1 (6 bases). Trimming pared 6 bases from V and 3 bases from J, leaving 11 bases between. Germline V gene sequence: CDR1 SQVTM, CDR2 ANQGSEA. CDR3 length: 12 residues. The CDR3 region is CSVNDRYYGYTF. The CDR3 bases are TGCAGCGTAAACGACAGGTACTATGGCTACACCTTC.

The CDR3 coding sequence is TGTGCCAGCAGTTTATTAACTAGCGGGGAGAAGACCCAGTACTTC. Protein product: CASSLLTSGEKTQYF. This sequence joins TRBV28 and TRBJ2-5; 10 nucleotides agree with TRBD2. This CDR3 is 15 amino acids long. Germline V gene lookup returns CDR1 MDHEN and CDR2 SYDVKM. The V and J ends lost 1 base and 6 bases, in that order; junction bases with no gene match: 5.

The V gene is TRBV19, the J gene TRBJ1-2; TRBD1 agrees at 7 bases. After removal of 7 bases from V and 7 bases from J, the junction contained 15 bases not matched to a gene. The CDR3 spans 15 residues. Germline V gene data show CDR1 as LNHDA and CDR2 as SQIVND (reference sequence). CDR3 sequence (DNA): TGTGCCAGTAATATTCGTAGGGGGCAGGTGTCTGGCTACACCTTC. It specifies CASNIRRGQVSGYTF. Complete variable domain (other parts from reference TRBV19 and TRBJ1-2): DGGITQSPKYLFRKEGQNVTLSCEQNLNHDAMYWYRQDPGQGLRLIYYSQIVNDFQKGDIAEGYSVSREKKESFPLTVTSAQKNPTAFYLCASNIRRGQVSGYTFGSGTRLTVV.

V is TRBV5-3 and J is TRBJ1-3; no definite D call. TRBV5-3 is an open reading frame whose function is uncertain. The CDR3 totals 15 residues. V was clipped by 3 bases and J by 2 bases, with 12 bases between them. The CDR3 sequence: CARSSSGVPGNTIYF. CDR3 bases: TGTGCCAGAAGCTCCTCCGGGGTGCCTGGAAACACCATATATTTT.